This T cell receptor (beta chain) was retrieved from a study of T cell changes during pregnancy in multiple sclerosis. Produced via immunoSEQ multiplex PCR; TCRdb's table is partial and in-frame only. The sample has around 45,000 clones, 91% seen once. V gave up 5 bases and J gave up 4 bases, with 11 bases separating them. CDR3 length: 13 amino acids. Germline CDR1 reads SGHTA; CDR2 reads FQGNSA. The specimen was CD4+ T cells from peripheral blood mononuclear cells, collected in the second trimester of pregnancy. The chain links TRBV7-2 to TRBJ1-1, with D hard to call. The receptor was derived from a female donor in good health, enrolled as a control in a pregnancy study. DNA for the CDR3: TGTGCCAGCAGCCTCCTACGGGGCACTGAAGCTTTCTTT. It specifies CASSLLRGTEAFF.